This record looks at one TCR beta chain sequence and its context. The antigen is not known. The entry originates in a study of T cell repertoires in cytomegalovirus infection. About the research overall: It can be stated that public TCR beta signatures indicated CMV infection as well as a matching HLA type.

V was trimmed by 0 bases and J by 1 base, leaving 9 bases between them. The CDR3 covers 15 residues. The germline V gene has CDR1 MNHEY and CDR2 SVGAGI. Via MiXCR, TCRdb re-called the reads, giving one row per CDR3 protein. The sample has 700,000 to 900,000 distinct CDR3 sequences; about 28% are singletons. Findings and limits, study-wide: Predominance within the ex vivo response was attributable to HLA-C-restricted CMV-specific TCR beta clonotypes. Pooled public TCR beta family frequency picked out CMV carriers with the relevant HLA.

The specimen was cultured CD8+ T cells from PBMCs, collected from culture after CMV antigen stimulation. This chain uses TRBV6-5 with TRBJ1-1, with a tentative D call TRBD1 (5 bases). The sequence came from a human donor in good health (CMV status not recorded). Some clones in this sample may be carry-over from other donors' samples. The CDR3 reads CASSYSTVANTEAFF. The CDR3 nucleotides are TGTGCCAGCAGTTACTCGACAGTCGCGAACACTGAAGCTTTCTTT.